This T cell receptor (beta chain) appears in the sequencing data of a study of technical replicates of blood from several donors (dated by TCRdb to 2017 to 2019). On this clone itself: Its antigen remains unidentified. It has no much larger one-base neighbor in the sample; base qualities were not kept.

Here V drops 2 bases and J drops 7 bases, and the junction holds 6 bases not matched to any gene. From the cysteine through the phenylalanine, the CDR3 covers 14 amino acids. Here the CDR3 DNA is all that survives: 42 bases in frame from base 1. In the germline V gene, CDR1 corresponds to SGDLS and CDR2 to YYNGEE. The library came from the immunoSEQ multiplex PCR assay. This is the immuneACCESS table as TCRdb keeps it, with only in-frame sequences that have V and J called. A part of the clones is gone; compared with another copy, unresolved V genes explain less than half, and the rest is unexplained. The sample table shows some 68,000 clones, and roughly 92% are seen once. Over 0.35% of the sample comes from the top ten.

Sequencing was carried out using T cells isolated from PBMCs. The origin of this receptor is a human donor in good health. This chain is built from TRBV9 and TRBJ2-7, with 10 bases aligning to TRBD1. DNA sequence: TGTGCCAGCAGCGTGACAGGGGGCTCGGGAGAGCAGTACTTC. It translates as CASSVTGGSGEQYF.